This T cell receptor (beta chain) was recorded in a study of cytomegalovirus exposure and HLA in healthy donors. Overall study results and limits: The study dropped some indistinguishable V segments, TRBV6-2 and TRBV6-3 among them.

Comment on this clone: No antigen is known for it.

This PCR relied on a set of 60 Vbeta primers and 13 Jbeta primers. Produced via immunoSEQ multiplex PCR; TCRdb's table is partial and in-frame only. In the table there are fewer than 150,000 clones, 75% to 85% of which are singletons. The CDR3 covers 14 residues. Sample: PBMCs. The TCR sequence derives from a female donor in good health and CMV-seropositive. J is TRBJ1-2 and V is TRBV21-1. TRBV21-1 counts as a pseudogene. The DNA of the CDR3 is TGTGCCAGCATTACTACCGGGGGGCACTATGGCTACACCTTC. It encodes CASITTGGHYGYTF.